Presented here are 4 T cell receptor beta chains from one specimen sequenced in a study of control samples from healthy donors and cancer patients. Some clones are missing from TCRdb's copy, which holds only in-frame ones; the method was immunoSEQ multiplex PCR. The sample contains roughly 100,000 clones, 80% to 90% of which appear only once. Sequenced sample: blood. These receptors came from a man under 40 in good health.

The gene calls are TRBV2 and TRBJ2-3; no reliable D call. The germline V and J ends were trimmed by 4 bases and 1 base, with 6 bases remaining between them. This CDR3 is 13 amino acids long. The germline CDR1 and CDR2 sequences are SNHLY and FYNNEI. The CDR3 region is CASSGSRTDTQYF. In nucleotides, the CDR3 is TGTGCCAGCAGTGGCTCCCGCACAGATACGCAGTATTTT.

This clone was observed a handful of times. This chain uses TRBV2 with TRBJ1-1; the D gene is possibly TRBD1 (5 bases). Germline V gene lookup returns CDR1 SNHLY and CDR2 FYNNEI. Between the trimmed V and J ends, which lost 4 bases and 10 bases, there was a span of 16 bases. The CDR3 spans 13 residues. The CDR3 region is CASSGDQGGVAFF. The CDR3 bases are TGTGCCAGCAGTGGGGACCAAGGTGGGGTAGCTTTCTTT.

The V and J genes are TRBV14 and TRBJ2-6; unclear D gene. This CDR3 comprises 14 residues. Germline loops: CDR1 SGHDN, CDR2 FVKESK. The V gene lost 5 bases and the J gene lost 0 bases, with 5 bases spanning the gap. The CDR3 region has the DNA TGTGCCAGCAGCGTGGCCTCTGGGGCCAACGTCCTGACTTTC. Its protein product is CASSVASGANVLTF.

The V gene is TRBV24-1, the J gene TRBJ2-1, with TRBD2 matching 9 bases. The J segment lost 10 bases and the V segment lost 7 bases, leaving 4 bases of the junction unmatched. This CDR3 spans 12 amino acids. Germline CDR1 reads KGHDR; CDR2 reads SFDVKD. CDR3: CATREAGGEQFF. The DNA for the CDR3 is TGTGCCACCAGGGAAGCGGGAGGAGAGCAGTTCTTC.